The next 10 T cell receptor beta chains were all read from a single sample in a study of naive and memory T cell subsets. Study results and limitations: A few larger clonotypes appeared in naive repertoires, especially CD8, possibly memory cells re-expressing CD45RA.

The beta constant-region primer was an equimolar mix of two oligonucleotides covering TRBC1 and TRBC2. Ligated cDNA was amplified by four rounds of PCR with nested alpha and beta constant-region primers and SP2. TCRdb independently ran MiXCR on the UMI-ligation and nested PCR reads; one entry per CDR3 protein. The table shows about 100,000 distinct CDR3 sequences, with more than 14% occurring only once. These receptors lack a known antigen. The specimen sequenced was naive CD8+ T cells from blood. These receptors all come from a human donor in good health.

The chain combines TRBV7-3 with TRBJ2-3; no reliable D call. The V end lost 5 bases, the J end lost 5 bases, and 11 bases lay between the germline ends. The germline CDR1 and CDR2 sequences are SGHTA and FQGTGA. CDR3 size: 13 residues. The CDR3 DNA is TGTGCCAGCAGCCTACAAATGGGAGATACGCAGTATTTT. Its translation: CASSLQMGDTQYF.

The chain employs TRBV15 and TRBJ2-7; perhaps TRBD2 as D (6 bases). The germline V gene has CDR1 LNHNV and CDR2 YYDKDF (reference sequence). The CDR3 is 14 amino acids. V was clipped by 0 bases and J by 6 bases, with 12 bases between them. CDR3 bases: TGTGCCACCAGCAGAGATCATCAGGGAGGCGAGCAGTACTTC. Residues: CATSRDHQGGEQYF. The whole variable domain, filled in from reference TRBV15 and TRBJ2-7, reads DAMVIQNPRYQVTQFGKPVTLSCSQTLNHNVMYWYQQKSSQAPKLLFHYYDKDFNNEADTPDNFQSRRPNTSFCFLDIRSPGLGDTAMYLCATSRDHQGGEQYFGPGTRLTVT.

There are a few counts of this clonotype. The genes are TRBV7-9 and TRBJ1-2; 8 positions agree with TRBD1. The length of the CDR3 is 15 residues. Per germline, CDR1 SEHNR and CDR2 FQNEAQ (reference sequence). V was pared by 1 base and J by 7 bases, with 8 bases of the junction left unmatched. The CDR3 reads CASSLVGQAYSGYTF. The DNA for the CDR3 is TGTGCCAGCAGCTTAGTGGGACAGGCATACAGTGGCTACACCTTC.

This clonotype was seen a few times. The chain couples TRBV29-1 to TRBJ2-7; TRBD2 matches at 10 bases. This CDR3 spans 15 amino acids. Germline V gives CDR1 SQVTM, CDR2 ANQGSEA. Trimming cost V 6 bases and J 0 bases; bases outside gene matches: 8. CDR3 protein: CSVVGLAVNSYEQYF. In nucleotides, the CDR3 is TGCAGCGTCGTAGGACTAGCGGTTAACTCCTACGAGCAGTACTTC.

This clonotype was counted many times. This chain links TRBV4-3 with TRBJ1-1; the D is unclear. V was trimmed by 10 bases and J by 5 bases, leaving 14 bases between them. CDR1 is LGHNA, CDR2 YSLEER, per germline. This CDR3 region has 12 residues. This CDR3 reads CAISDGVTEAFF. For the CDR3, the DNA is TGCGCCATCTCAGATGGGGTGACTGAAGCTTTCTTT.

This clonotype was seen repeatedly, ten times or more. The genes are TRBV24-1 and TRBJ2-1; D is perhaps TRBD1 (6 bases). The CDR3 loop spans 16 amino acids. The V end lost 4 bases, the J end lost 4 bases, and 16 bases lay between the germline ends. CDR1 KGHDR and CDR2 SFDVKD come from the germline V gene. CDR3 nucleotide sequence: TGTGCCACCAGTGACACCCCGGGACAACTTTACAATGAGCAGTTCTTC. This gives the protein CATSDTPGQLYNEQFF.

The rearrangement links TRBV9 to TRBJ2-5, with 11 bases lining up with TRBD2. The junction had 3 bases not matched to a gene; V was cut back by 6 bases and J by 2 bases. CDR1 SGDLS and CDR2 YYNGEE come from the germline V gene. The CDR3 loop spans 14 amino acids. CDR3 DNA: TGTGCCAGCAACATAGCGGGGGGGCAAGAGACCCAGTACTTC. It specifies CASNIAGGQETQYF.

The rearrangement uses TRBV12-3 or TRBV12-4 and TRBJ2-3; 10 nucleotides match TRBD2. The CDR3 contains 15 residues. With V trimmed by 5 bases and J by 2 bases, 4 bases remained unmatched. In DNA, the CDR3 is TGTGCCAGCAGTACAGGACTAGCGGTCACAGATACGCAGTATTTT. Translation gives CASSTGLAVTDTQYF.

The rearrangement links TRBV7-9 to TRBJ2-7, with D uncertain. V lost 4 bases, J lost 0 bases, and 19 bases lay in between. CDR3 length: 17 amino acids. CDR1 is SEHNR and CDR2 is FQNEAQ in the germline V gene (reference sequence). Written as DNA, the CDR3 is TGTGCCAGCAGCTCGACCCAAGCCGGGCTACTCTCCTACGAGCAGTACTTC. Translation: CASSSTQAGLLSYEQYF.

The chain uses TRBV24-1 and TRBJ2-1; D may be TRBD1 (6 bases). This CDR3 has 13 amino acids. CDR1 and CDR2 (germline): KGHDR, SFDVKD. Trimming removed 4 bases at V and 9 bases at J, with 12 bases between. CDR3: CATSDLNRVEQFF. The CDR3 region has the DNA TGTGCCACCAGTGACTTGAACAGGGTTGAGCAGTTCTTC.